Given below is one TCR beta chain in context. Its specificity is unknown. This sample stems from a study of vaccination effects on CD4 cells after COVID-19. General study points: In healthy vaccinees, only 1 of 255 vaccine-induced clones cross-reacted with common cold coronaviruses.

The length of the CDR3 is 14 residues. Germline CDR1 and CDR2: SGHRS and YFSETQ. Trimming shortened V by 0 bases and J by 4 bases, and 10 bases separated the two germline ends. Method: immunoSEQ multiplex PCR; TCRdb's copy keeps in-frame clones and lacks some. The sample contains some 52,000 clones, more than 75% of which appear only once. With the ViraFEST assay, the study expanded antigen-specific CD4+ T cells using viral peptide pools, then sequenced them. At the end of 10 days of culture, CD4+ T cells were isolated. Absence of prior SARS-CoV-2 infection characterized the vaccine recipients, who showed negative nucleocapsid antibodies.

V is TRBV5-1 and J is TRBJ2-5; no definite D call. Material: CD4+ T cells from PBMCs cultured with HCoV-OC43 spike peptides, obtained before COVID-19 vaccination. Subset: HCoV-OC43 spike overlapping peptide pool stimulation. This receptor was taken from a human donor who received a COVID-19 vaccine. The CDR3 nucleotides are TGCGCCAGCAGCTTGGTGGCAGGAGCAGAGACCCAGTACTTC. This codes for CASSLVAGAETQYF. Combining the CDR3 with reference TRBV5-1 and TRBJ2-5 gives the whole variable domain KAGVTQTPRYLIKTRGQQVTLSCSPISGHRSVSWYQQTPGQGLQFLFEYFSETQRNKGNFPGRFSGRQFSNSRSEMNVSTLELGDSALYLCASSLVAGAETQYFGPGTRLLVL.